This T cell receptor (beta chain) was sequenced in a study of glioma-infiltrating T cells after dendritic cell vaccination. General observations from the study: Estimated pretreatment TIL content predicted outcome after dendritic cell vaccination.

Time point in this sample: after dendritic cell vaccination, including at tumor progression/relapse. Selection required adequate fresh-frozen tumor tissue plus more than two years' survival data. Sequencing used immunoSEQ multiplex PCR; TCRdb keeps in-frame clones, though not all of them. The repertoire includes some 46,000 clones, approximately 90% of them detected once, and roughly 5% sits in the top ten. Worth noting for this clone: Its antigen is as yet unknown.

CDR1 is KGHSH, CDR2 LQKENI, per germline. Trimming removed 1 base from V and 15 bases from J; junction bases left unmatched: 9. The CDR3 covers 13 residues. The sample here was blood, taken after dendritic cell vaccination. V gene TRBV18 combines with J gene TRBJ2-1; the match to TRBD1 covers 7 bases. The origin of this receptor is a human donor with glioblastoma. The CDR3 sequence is CASSPRRDRGRFF. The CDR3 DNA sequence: TGTGCCAGCTCACCACGAAGGGACAGAGGGAGGTTCTTC.